Below, 27 T cell receptor beta chains from the same sample are listed, as sequenced in a study of blood T cells in healthy people across ages. Primers used in a second PCR of about 6 to 11 cycles were a sample-barcoded 5' primer and a J-beta primer mix. One entry per CDR3 protein, called by TCRdb with MiXCR from the 5' RACE reads. There are some 700,000 distinct CDR3 sequences in the sample; around 46% occur only once, and 20% to 25% lies in the top ten. Sequenced material: blood. The receptors stem from a woman aged 55-69 years in good health.

This chain joins TRBV28 and TRBJ2-5; D call uncertain. The DNA end is more similar to TRBJ2-7, so the J call may be wrong. Germline V gene sequence: CDR1 MDHEN, CDR2 SYDVKM. The CDR3 runs to 12 residues. The DNA for the CDR3 is TGTGCCAGCAGTTTCCGATCGGGCGAGCAGTACTTC. This sequence encodes CASSFRSGEQYF.

There are a few counts of this clonotype. The V and J genes are TRBV2 and TRBJ1-5; D is undetermined. Between the trimmed V and J ends, which lost 3 bases and 3 bases, there was a span of 6 bases. CDR1 and CDR2 (germline): SNHLY, FYNNEI. This CDR3 is built from 13 residues. The CDR3 loop is CASSDGINQPQHF. In DNA form, the CDR3 reads TGTGCCAGCAGTGACGGGATCAATCAGCCCCAGCATTTT. Full variable domain (missing parts from reference TRBV2 and TRBJ1-5): EPEVTQTPSHQVTQMGQEVILRCVPISNHLYFYWYRQILGQKVEFLVSFYNNEISEKSEIFDDQFSVERPDGSNFTLKIRSTKLEDSAMYFCASSDGINQPQHFGDGTRLSIL.

There are a few counts of this clonotype. The chain carries TRBV10-2 and TRBJ1-4; D gene ambiguous. V shed 4 bases and J shed 1 base, with 13 bases lying between them. This CDR3 has 16 residues. Per the germline V gene, CDR1 is WSHSY and CDR2 is SAAADI. The CDR3: CASSGAVFGTNEKLFF. The CDR3 DNA reads as TGCGCCAGCAGTGGGGCGGTTTTTGGAACTAATGAAAAACTGTTTTTT.

In this sample, this clonotype turned up a few times. The chain joins TRBV12-3 or TRBV12-4 to TRBJ2-3; TRBD2 matches at 7 bases. The V segment lost 6 bases and the J segment 0 bases; nucleotides outside the gene matches: 12. The CDR3 length is 17 residues. CDR3 bases: TGTGCCAGCAGCCCTAGCCGAGGGCGGGGGAGCACAGATACGCAGTATTTT. As protein: CASSPSRGRGSTDTQYF.

This clonotype was picked up a small number of times. The chain carries TRBV11-2 and TRBJ1-2; D is uncertain. The CDR3 has 12 residues. The germline V and J ends were trimmed by 5 bases and 3 bases, with 7 bases remaining between them. The germline V gene has CDR1 SGHAT and CDR2 FQNNGV. CDR3: CASSKEDYGYTF. CDR3 nucleotide sequence: TGTGCCAGCAGCAAAGAGGACTATGGCTACACCTTC.

This chain joins TRBV10-3 and TRBJ1-4; 7 bases match TRBD1. CDR3 length: 18 amino acids. J was trimmed by 6 bases and V by 0 bases; bases with no gene match: 13. Germline V CDR1 and CDR2: ENHRY, SYGVKD. The DNA of the CDR3 is TGTGCCATCAGTGAGTCCCAAGGGATCGGGACAGCGGATGAAAAACTGTTTTTT. Amino acid sequence: CAISESQGIGTADEKLFF.

Only a few counts were recorded for this clonotype. This chain uses TRBV7-9 with TRBJ2-7; D might be TRBD1 or TRBD2, each matching 5 bases. V lost 2 bases, J lost 2 bases, and 10 bases lay in between. The CDR3 extends over 14 amino acids. Germline assignment: CDR1 SEHNR and CDR2 FQNEAQ (reference sequence). The CDR3, as DNA: TGTGCCAGCAGCTTACAGCCGGGGCCCTACGAGCAGTACTTC. It translates to CASSLQPGPYEQYF.

On this clonotype itself: An end of the junction differs from the germline gene, which may be a read error. This sequence joins TRBV20-1 and TRBJ1-5; possible D gene TRBD1, 6 bases. From germline, CDR1 is DFQATT and CDR2 SNEGSKA (reference sequence). This CDR3 has 17 amino acids. CDR3 sequence: CSARDLQGFLSNQPLHF. The CDR3 bases are TGCAGTGCTAGAGATCTGCAGGGGTTTTTGTCCAATCAGCCCCTGCATTTT.

This clonotype appeared a few times. This chain uses TRBV7-8 with TRBJ2-1; 11 bases are shared with TRBD2. J lost 5 bases, V lost 5 bases, and 5 bases had no gene match. CDR1 and CDR2 from the germline V gene are SGHVS and FQNEAQ. This CDR3 has 15 residues. The CDR3 DNA reads TGTGCCAGCAGCCGGGCTAGCGGGAGGCACAATGAGCAGTTCTTC. This sequence encodes CASSRASGRHNEQFF.

The sample holds a few counts of this clonotype. This chain joins TRBV4-2 and TRBJ2-3; TRBD2 agrees at 13 bases. CDR3 size: 17 residues. Germline CDR1 is LGHNA and CDR2 is YNFKEQ. J was trimmed by 4 bases and V by 0 bases; bases with no gene match: 4. This chain's CDR3 is CASSQDQLAGGSDTQYF. As DNA, the CDR3 is TGTGCCAGCAGCCAAGATCAACTAGCGGGGGGGTCAGATACGCAGTATTTT.

Remarks on this clonotype: A much bigger clone sits one base away, suggesting this may be a read error. The chain joins TRBV28 to TRBJ2-5; D is uncertain. CDR3 length: 15 residues. The germline gives CDR1 MDHEN, CDR2 SYDVKM. CDR3 coding DNA: TGTGCCGGCAGTCTCCCCTTCCAGGATGCTTCCAAGCAGTACTTC. Translation: CAGSLPFQDASKQYF.

The sample holds a few counts of this clonotype. The chain recombines TRBV2 with TRBJ2-1, with a weak D call TRBD2 (5 bases). The CDR3 runs 13 residues. Germline CDR1 SNHLY, CDR2 FYNNEI. V lost 7 bases and J lost 8, with 15 bases in between. CDR3 bases: TGTGCCAGCACTTGGGAACTAGTCGATGAGCAGTTCTTC. Amino acids: CASTWELVDEQFF.

CDR3 amino acids: CASSQPASGLRGEQFF. In nucleotides, the CDR3 is TGTGCCAGCAGTCAACCGGCTAGCGGGTTGAGGGGTGAGCAGTTCTTC. The genes are TRBV4-2 and TRBJ2-1; 8 nucleotides align to TRBD2. After removal of 6 bases from V and 9 bases from J, the junction contained 16 bases not matched to a gene. The length of the CDR3 is 16 residues. Germline CDR1 reads LGHNA; CDR2 reads YNFKEQ.

A few counts support this clonotype. V usage is TRBV5-1 and J usage is TRBJ1-5, with D tentatively TRBD1 (5 bases). Germline V gene sequence: CDR1 SGHRS, CDR2 YFSETQ. This CDR3 spans 15 amino acids. Trimming shortened V by 2 bases and J by 3 bases, and 12 bases separated the two germline ends. In nucleotides, the CDR3 is TGCGCCAGCAGCTTCTCCGGGACTTACAATCAGCCCCAGCATTTT. This sequence encodes CASSFSGTYNQPQHF.

This clonotype appeared a few times. The rearrangement links TRBV9 to TRBJ2-5; TRBD2 is a possible D gene (6 bases). There are 15 residues in the CDR3. The ends were cut back, 0 bases at V and 11 bases at J, with 20 bases in the middle. The germline CDR1 and CDR2 sequences are SGDLS and YYNGEE. CDR3 in DNA: TGTGCCAGCAGCGTAGGTGGGACTGCCGATGATGAGCAGTACTTC. Its translation is CASSVGGTADDEQYF.

The chain recombines TRBV20-1 with TRBJ2-1; D gene uncertain. The CDR3 sequence is 15 residues long. Deletions cut 5 bases from V and 0 bases from J, with 14 bases between. Germline V gene data show CDR1 as DFQATT and CDR2 as SNEGSKA (reference sequence). The DNA for the CDR3 is TGCAGTGCTGGTAGTAGTGTGAGCTCCTACAATGAGCAGTTCTTC. It yields the protein CSAGSSVSSYNEQFF.

This chain links TRBV12-3 or TRBV12-4 with TRBJ2-3; D may correspond to TRBD1 or TRBD2 (5 bases each). Trimming pared 6 bases from V and 4 bases from J, leaving 17 bases between. This CDR3 comprises 15 residues. The CDR3 loop is CASSLGRVGADTQYF. The DNA of the CDR3 is TGTGCCAGCAGCCTAGGGAGAGTGGGGGCAGATACGCAGTATTTT.

V usage is TRBV30 and J usage is TRBJ2-1, with unresolved D. V was cut by 0 bases and J by 7 bases, with 13 bases left in between. The V gene's germline CDR1 is GTSNPN and CDR2 SVGIG (reference sequence). CDR3 length: 14 residues. The CDR3 DNA sequence: TGTGCCTGGAGTGTCCCCGGCCAAGGAAATGAGCAGTTCTTC. Translated: CAWSVPGQGNEQFF.

At least ten counts were recorded for this clonotype. The V call is TRBV7-2, the J call TRBJ2-1; 13 bases line up with TRBD2. The V gene end was trimmed by 5 bases and the J gene end by 7 bases; junction bases not matched to a gene: 5. CDR1 is SGHTA, CDR2 FQGNSA, per germline. This CDR3 is built from 15 residues. The CDR3, as DNA: TGTGCCAGCAGCACTAGCGGGGGGGCGGGAAATGAGCAGTTCTTC. Protein product: CASSTSGGAGNEQFF.

J is TRBJ2-3 and V is TRBV7-3; weak D call: TRBD2 (5 bases). Trimming pared 5 bases from V and 2 bases from J, leaving 11 bases between. This CDR3 contains 14 residues. Germline V gene sequence: CDR1 SGHTA, CDR2 FQGTGA. The CDR3 sequence: CASSDRDHTDTQYF. Here the CDR3 DNA reads TGTGCCAGCAGCGACCGGGATCACACAGATACGCAGTATTTT.

The chain links TRBV27 to TRBJ2-4; a possible D gene is TRBD2 (5 bases). The J call is uncertain, as TRBJ2-5 better fits the DNA end. This CDR3 has 13 amino acids. CDR1 and CDR2 from the germline V gene are MNHEY and SMNVEV (reference sequence). The CDR3 DNA sequence: TGTGCCAGCAGTAAACTAGATGGAGAGACCCAGTACTTC. Its protein is CASSKLDGETQYF.

The chain combines TRBV3-1 with TRBJ1-2; possibly TRBD1 for D (5 bases). Trimming stripped 1 base from V and 7 bases from J, with 13 bases between. This CDR3 region has 14 residues. CDR1 and CDR2 from the germline V gene are LGHDT and YNNKEL (reference sequence). The CDR3 DNA is TGTGCCAGCAGCCAAGGCCTCGGGGGGTCTGGCTACACCTTC. Its translation is CASSQGLGGSGYTF.

This clonotype showed up just a few times. The chain carries TRBV10-3 and TRBJ2-7, with TRBD1 matching over 8 bases. This CDR3 has 16 amino acids. V was pared by 5 bases and J by 0 bases, with 9 bases of the junction left unmatched. Per the germline V gene, CDR1 is ENHRY and CDR2 is SYGVKD. CDR3 loop: CAISPGQGAISYEQYF. DNA for the CDR3: TGTGCCATCAGTCCCGGACAGGGCGCCATCTCCTACGAGCAGTACTTC.

Only a few counts were recorded for this clonotype. The CDR3 DNA sequence: TGCAGTGTCCGAAGGAACACTGAAGCTTTCTTT. This codes for CSVRRNTEAFF. This rearrangement joins TRBV20-1 to TRBJ1-1; D unclear. Deletions cut 7 bases from V and 1 base from J, with 7 bases between. The CDR3 is 11 amino acids. Germline V gene sequence: CDR1 DFQATT, CDR2 SNEGSKA (reference sequence).

In regard to this clonotype: With a much larger clone just one base away, this may be a read error. The CDR3 DNA follows: TGTGCCAGCAGCCCGGGACTAGCGGGACACAATGAGCAGTACTTC. This encodes CASSPGLAGHNEQYF. The rearrangement joins TRBV7-3 to TRBJ2-1; 13 bases map to TRBD2. Gene TRBJ2-7 matches the end of the DNA better, so the J call may be wrong. Per germline, CDR1 SGHTA and CDR2 FQGTGA. This CDR3 has 15 amino acids.

The gene calls are TRBV7-2 and TRBJ1-6, with D possibly TRBD1 on 6 matching bases. V was pared by 1 base and J by 5 bases, with 12 bases between. Germline V CDR1 and CDR2: SGHTA, FQGNSA. The CDR3 runs to 16 residues. Here the CDR3 DNA reads TGTGCCAGCAGCTTAGAAAGGACAGACAATAATTCACCCCTCCACTTT. Its translation: CASSLERTDNNSPLHF.

The chain joins TRBV6-5 to TRBJ1-4, with 9 nucleotides matching TRBD1. Germline V gene data show CDR1 as MNHEY and CDR2 as SVGAGI. V was clipped by 5 bases and J by 4 bases; unmatched bases: 5. The CDR3 runs 15 residues. The CDR3 region is CASSTPGQGNEKLFF. The CDR3 DNA is TGTGCCAGCAGTACGCCGGGACAGGGTAATGAAAAACTGTTTTTT.